These 32 T cell receptor beta chains came from one sample sequenced in a study of CD8 T cells in Susac syndrome. An amount of RNA that ranged from 0.5 to 1 ug was reverse transcribed with random hexamers. TCRdb reanalysed the immunoSEQ multiplex PCR reads using MiXCR and keeps one entry per CDR3 protein. The sample carries over 130,000 distinct CDR3 sequences, 95% recorded once. The specimen sequenced was CD4+ T cells from PBMCs. The receptor set was obtained from a human donor with Susac syndrome.

The chain employs TRBV27 and TRBJ1-1; 9 bases agree with TRBD1. The V and J ends lost 5 bases and 1 base, in that order; junction bases with no gene match: 5. The germline V gene has CDR1 MNHEY and CDR2 SMNVEV (reference sequence). The CDR3 spans 15 residues. CDR3 amino acids: CASSPRQGGNTEAFF. In DNA, the CDR3 is TGTGCCAGCAGTCCCCGACAGGGGGGGAACACTGAAGCTTTCTTT.

The chain has TRBV11-2 and TRBJ1-1; TRBD1 agrees at 11 bases. The CDR3 is 14 residues long. The J segment lost 4 bases and the V segment lost 5 bases, leaving 3 bases of the junction unmatched. From germline, CDR1 is SGHAT and CDR2 FQNNGV. For the CDR3, the DNA is TGTGCCAGCAGCGTTGGACAGGGGGCCACTGAAGCTTTCTTT. Translated, it gives CASSVGQGATEAFF.

The chain couples TRBV5-1 to TRBJ1-1; unclear D gene. This CDR3 is 13 amino acids long. V was shortened by 5 bases and J by 1 base, with 9 bases between the two germline ends. Germline values: CDR1 SGHRS, CDR2 YFSETQ. CDR3 sequence: CASRLHENTEAFF. The CDR3 nucleotides are TGCGCCAGCAGACTTCACGAGAACACTGAAGCTTTCTTT.

This chain links TRBV15 with TRBJ2-5, with no clear D. CDR1 is LNHNV, CDR2 YYDKDF, per germline (reference sequence). The CDR3 has 14 amino acids. The germline V and J ends were trimmed by 0 bases and 1 base, with 6 bases remaining between them. The CDR3 protein is CATSRDYFQETQYF. The CDR3 DNA sequence: TGTGCCACCAGCAGAGACTACTTCCAAGAGACCCAGTACTTC.

The chain has TRBV19 and TRBJ2-1; D is uncertain. The CDR3 is 14 amino acids. V lost 3 bases, J lost 0 bases, and 6 bases lay in between. Germline CDR1 and CDR2: LNHDA and SQIVND (reference sequence). The CDR3 is CASSIGSSYNEQFF. Written as DNA, the CDR3 is TGTGCCAGTAGTATCGGCAGCTCCTACAATGAGCAGTTCTTC.

V and J are TRBV20-1 and TRBJ1-5; 8 nucleotides agree with TRBD1. The trim removed 6 bases at V and 3 bases at J, leaving 7 bases unmatched. The CDR3 loop spans 14 amino acids. Per the germline V gene, CDR1 is DFQATT and CDR2 is SNEGSKA (reference sequence). The CDR3 bases are TGCAGTGCCGAACAGACAGGGGTCAATCAGCCCCAGCATTTT. Residues: CSAEQTGVNQPQHF.

This chain connects TRBV10-3 to TRBJ2-7; D gene unclear. The length of the CDR3 is 16 residues. CDR1 and CDR2 (germline): ENHRY, SYGVKD. The V end was cut by 1 base, the J end by 0 bases, with 13 bases between. CDR3 in DNA: TGTGCCATCAGTGAGTACGACGCCATTACCTCCTACGAGCAGTACTTC. This gives the protein CAISEYDAITSYEQYF.

The V gene is TRBV14, the J gene TRBJ1-2; TRBD1 is a possible D gene (6 bases). Germline assignment: CDR1 SGHDN and CDR2 FVKESK. Trimming removed 2 bases from V and 5 bases from J, with 12 bases in between. This CDR3 contains 14 residues. CDR3 sequence reads: CASSQQQGLYGYTF. The CDR3 DNA reads TGTGCCAGCAGCCAACAACAGGGCCTATATGGCTACACCTTC.

The rearrangement uses TRBV27 and TRBJ1-6, with D possibly being TRBD1 (5 bases). CDR3 length: 12 amino acids. Trimming cost V 6 bases and J 14 bases, with 14 bases left between them. CDR1 is MNHEY, CDR2 SMNVEV, per germline (reference sequence). CDR3 amino acids: CASSLEGLALHF. In DNA form, the CDR3 reads TGTGCCAGCAGCCTCGAGGGGTTGGCCCTCCACTTT.

This clonotype has just one count. The chain couples TRBV29-1 to TRBJ2-7; a possible D gene is TRBD1 (6 bases). CDR1 and CDR2 (germline): SQVTM, ANQGSEA. The CDR3 is 13 residues long. Trimming shortened V by 6 bases and J by 6 bases, and 18 bases separated the two germline ends. DNA of the CDR3: TGCAGCGTCCGAAGGGCGCCAGGGGTCGAGCAGTACTTC. Amino acid sequence: CSVRRAPGVEQYF.

The CDR3 DNA reads as TGTGCCAGCAGCCCGGGGACAGGGAACTACGAGCAGTACTTC. The encoded protein is CASSPGTGNYEQYF. The chain uses TRBV7-2 and TRBJ2-7; 9 bases line up with TRBD1. The CDR3 extends over 14 amino acids. The germline V gene has CDR1 SGHTA and CDR2 FQGNSA. V shed 5 bases, J shed 3 bases, and the junction held 5 bases outside the gene matches.

The chain uses TRBV20-1 and TRBJ1-2; TRBD1 might be the D (5 bases). Trimming took off 3 bases at V and 4 bases at J, with 9 bases between the two ends. In germline, CDR1 is DFQATT, CDR2 SNEGSKA (reference sequence). CDR3 length: 12 residues. CDR3 amino acids: CSASDSFYGYTF. The CDR3 DNA sequence: TGCAGTGCTAGCGACAGCTTCTATGGCTACACCTTC.

The chain is built from TRBV12-3 or TRBV12-4 and TRBJ2-1; 8 bases are shared with TRBD1. The CDR3 contains 20 residues. V shed 7 bases, J shed 1 base, and the junction held 21 bases outside the gene matches. The CDR3 region is CASTTSGRGLGGGSYNEQFF. The CDR3 DNA reads as TGTGCCAGCACCACCTCTGGCAGGGGGCTTGGTGGCGGGTCCTACAATGAGCAGTTCTTC.

V is TRBV27 and J is TRBJ1-2; 11 bases line up with TRBD1. Per germline, CDR1 MNHEY and CDR2 SMNVEV (reference sequence). Germline trimming cut 5 bases from V and 8 bases from J; bases unmatched to any gene: 7. CDR3 length equals 14 residues. The CDR3 loop is CASSRDRGTRGYTF. DNA of the CDR3: TGTGCCAGCAGTAGGGACAGGGGGACTAGGGGCTACACCTTC.

The chain couples TRBV28 to TRBJ2-5; D unresolved. Trimming left V 8 bases short and J 4 bases short, with 14 bases between. The CDR3 length is 13 residues. CDR1 is MDHEN, CDR2 SYDVKM, per germline. The CDR3 here is CASSVRAGETQYF. The CDR3 DNA reads TGTGCCAGCTCTGTCCGAGCTGGAGAGACCCAGTACTTC.

The chain recombines TRBV20-1 with TRBJ2-7, with TRBD2 matching over 7 bases. V gave up 4 bases and J gave up 2 bases; unmatched junction bases: 5. The germline V gene encodes CDR1 DFQATT and CDR2 SNEGSKA (reference sequence). The CDR3 consists of 13 residues. Here the CDR3 DNA reads TGCAGTGCTAAGAGGAGCGGGACCTACGAGCAGTACTTC. Protein product: CSAKRSGTYEQYF.

This clonotype was counted between two and nine times. At one of its ends the junction is not consistent with the germline gene, which may arise from a read error. V gene TRBV29-1 combines with J gene TRBJ1-1; 7 nucleotides line up with TRBD1. The CDR3 is 13 residues long. CDR1 is SQVTM and CDR2 is ANQGSEA in the germline V gene. CDR3 sequence reads: CRVDRALNTEAFF. For the CDR3, the DNA is TGCAGAGTTGACAGGGCGCTGAACACTGAAGCTTTCTTT.

V and J are TRBV20-1 and TRBJ2-7; D is unclear. Deletions cut 3 bases from V and 6 bases from J, with 6 bases between. CDR3 size: 10 residues. The germline V gene encodes CDR1 DFQATT and CDR2 SNEGSKA (reference sequence). In nucleotides, the CDR3 is TGCAGTGCTAGTCTTGGCGAGCAGTACTTC. Translating it yields CSASLGEQYF.

V usage is TRBV5-1 and J usage is TRBJ2-7, with a possible D match to TRBD1 (5 bases). The CDR3 has 14 residues. Germline assignment: CDR1 SGHRS and CDR2 YFSETQ. Trimming took 4 bases from V and 5 from J, leaving 16 bases between them. The CDR3 sequence: CASSAPGFGNEQYF. CDR3 in DNA: TGCGCCAGCAGCGCCCCAGGGTTTGGAAACGAGCAGTACTTC. Full variable domain (remainder filled in from reference TRBV5-1 and TRBJ2-7): KAGVTQTPRYLIKTRGQQVTLSCSPISGHRSVSWYQQTPGQGLQFLFEYFSETQRNKGNFPGRFSGRQFSNSRSEMNVSTLELGDSALYLCASSAPGFGNEQYFGPGTRLTVT.

The chain joins TRBV27 to TRBJ1-3; D might be TRBD1 (5 bases). The CDR3 contains 15 residues. The V gene's germline CDR1 is MNHEY and CDR2 SMNVEV (reference sequence). V was cut by 6 bases and J by 2 bases, with 14 bases left in between. The DNA for the CDR3 is TGTGCCAGCAGGCCGCAGGGTGCTACTGGAAACACCATATATTTT. This translates into CASRPQGATGNTIYF.

The CDR3 DNA follows: TGTGCCAGCACTAGCGGTAATCAAGAGACCCAGTACTTC. Its protein is CASTSGNQETQYF. The chain recombines TRBV2 with TRBJ2-5; 7 nucleotides agree with TRBD2. The CDR3 extends over 13 amino acids. Looked up from germline, CDR1 is SNHLY and CDR2 is FYNNEI. V trimming: 7 bases; J trimming: 2 bases; junction bases outside the gene matches: 4.

This chain links TRBV29-1 with TRBJ2-2, with D possibly being TRBD2 (6 bases). This CDR3 contains 15 residues. Looked up from germline, CDR1 is SQVTM and CDR2 is ANQGSEA. Trimming pared 4 bases from V and 4 bases from J, leaving 16 bases between. Here the CDR3 DNA reads TGCAGCGTTGTAGTTGGGGGGAGGCCCACCGGGGAGCTGTTTTTT. It specifies CSVVVGGRPTGELFF.

This chain connects TRBV5-1 to TRBJ1-1, with 12 bases lining up with TRBD1. The CDR3 runs 17 residues. The V and J ends lost 4 bases and 3 bases, in that order; junction bases with no gene match: 10. CDR1 is SGHRS, CDR2 YFSETQ, per germline. DNA for the CDR3: TGCGCCAGCAGCCTTGGGACAGGGGGCGACGGGGACACTGAAGCTTTCTTT. Its translation: CASSLGTGGDGDTEAFF.

This rearrangement joins TRBV30 to TRBJ1-1, with unresolved D. The CDR3 loop spans 13 amino acids. The V gene's germline CDR1 is GTSNPN and CDR2 SVGIG (reference sequence). V was trimmed by 5 bases and J by 1 base, leaving 11 bases between them. The CDR3 DNA is TGTGCCTGGGACCATCAATCGAACACTGAAGCTTTCTTT. It translates to CAWDHQSNTEAFF.

The genes are TRBV6-2 or TRBV6-3 and TRBJ1-5, with D maybe TRBD1 (6 bases). This CDR3 has 14 residues. Germline V gives CDR1 MNHEY, CDR2 SVGEGT. V dropped 6 bases and J dropped 3 bases, with 12 bases sitting between them. The CDR3 coding sequence is TGTGCCAGCAGCCCGACAGGCAACAATCAGCCCCAGCATTTT. Its protein product is CASSPTGNNQPQHF.

The chain carries TRBV20-1 and TRBJ2-1; 8 bases agree with TRBD1. J lost 8 bases, V lost 2 bases, and 5 bases had no gene match. This CDR3 is 13 amino acids long. The germline gives CDR1 DFQATT, CDR2 SNEGSKA (reference sequence). CDR3 in amino acids: CSARQGQADEQFF. The CDR3 DNA sequence: TGCAGTGCTAGACAGGGACAGGCCGATGAGCAGTTCTTC.

This clonotype was found once. V gene TRBV4-3 combines with J gene TRBJ2-1; 9 nucleotides line up with TRBD1. From germline, CDR1 is LGHNA and CDR2 YSLEER. J was trimmed by 2 bases and V by 0 bases; bases with no gene match: 5. There are 17 residues in the CDR3. CDR3 nucleotides: TGCGCCAGCAGCCAAGACGGGACAGGGTCTCCCTACAATGAGCAGTTCTTC. Translation: CASSQDGTGSPYNEQFF.

The chain links TRBV6-2 or TRBV6-3 to TRBJ2-7; 9 bases are a match to TRBD1. The CDR3 spans 15 residues. J lost 9 bases, V lost 2 bases, and 11 bases had no gene match. Germline assignment: CDR1 MNHEY and CDR2 SVGEGT. CDR3 in amino acids: CASSYRDRVTLGQYF. CDR3 nucleotides: TGTGCCAGCAGTTACCGGGACAGGGTTACTCTTGGGCAGTACTTC.

J is TRBJ2-1 and V is TRBV2; the D is unclear. The V gene lost 6 bases and the J gene lost 9 bases, with 12 bases spanning the gap. There are 12 residues in the CDR3. Germline loops: CDR1 SNHLY, CDR2 FYNNEI. The CDR3: CASSTTRVEQFF. The CDR3 DNA sequence: TGTGCCAGCAGCACGACACGGGTTGAGCAGTTCTTC.

This clonotype was seen only a few times. This chain uses TRBV6-1 with TRBJ2-1; the D gene is possibly TRBD2 (5 bases). CDR1 and CDR2 from the germline V gene are MNHNS and SASEGT. Trimming stripped 6 bases from V and 5 bases from J, with 26 bases between. This CDR3 region has 18 residues. This CDR3 is CASSHYSRAIPRNNEQFF. In DNA, the CDR3 is TGTGCCAGCAGCCACTACTCGCGGGCTATACCGAGGAACAATGAGCAGTTCTTC.

The chain uses TRBV20-1 and TRBJ1-1; 10 nucleotides align to TRBD1. Germline V CDR1 and CDR2: DFQATT, SNEGSKA (reference sequence). The V gene end was trimmed by 2 bases and the J gene end by 13 bases; junction bases not matched to a gene: 7. The CDR3 runs to 12 residues. In DNA, the CDR3 is TGCAGTGCTAGACTGGCGGGACAGGGGCATTTCTTT. Translating gives CSARLAGQGHFF.

This clonotype occurred once. V gene TRBV20-1 combines with J gene TRBJ2-3, with D tentatively TRBD2 (7 bases). This CDR3 is built from 16 residues. Trimming took off 5 bases at V and 0 bases at J, with 18 bases between the two ends. In germline, CDR1 is DFQATT, CDR2 SNEGSKA (reference sequence). The CDR3 sequence: CSAPPAGAISTDTQYF. The CDR3 region has the DNA TGCAGTGCTCCCCCCGCGGGGGCCATTAGCACAGATACGCAGTATTTT.